Sequencing of this T cell receptor (beta chain) was carried out in a study of blood T cell repertoires in COVID-19. CDR1 and CDR2 from the germline V gene are SQVTM and ANQGSEA. The V end was cut by 7 bases, the J end by 0 bases, with 7 bases between. CDR3 length: 13 residues. How the authors handled the data: Amplification with reference gene primers provided the estimates of nucleated cell counts. Clones were sequenced by immunoSEQ multiplex PCR, and TCRdb holds only the in-frame ones, with some missing. D and trimming were read from the DNA, whereas the V and J calls and clone size are those reported in that table. The sample lists roughly 140,000 clones; 65% to 85% were seen once.

This chain uses TRBV29-1 with TRBJ1-6; unclear D gene. The sequence was obtained from a middle-aged man with active or convalescent COVID-19. Sequencing used peripheral blood. DNA of the CDR3: TGCAGCGCCACAACCTCCTATAATTCACCCCTCCACTTT. As protein: CSATTSYNSPLHF.